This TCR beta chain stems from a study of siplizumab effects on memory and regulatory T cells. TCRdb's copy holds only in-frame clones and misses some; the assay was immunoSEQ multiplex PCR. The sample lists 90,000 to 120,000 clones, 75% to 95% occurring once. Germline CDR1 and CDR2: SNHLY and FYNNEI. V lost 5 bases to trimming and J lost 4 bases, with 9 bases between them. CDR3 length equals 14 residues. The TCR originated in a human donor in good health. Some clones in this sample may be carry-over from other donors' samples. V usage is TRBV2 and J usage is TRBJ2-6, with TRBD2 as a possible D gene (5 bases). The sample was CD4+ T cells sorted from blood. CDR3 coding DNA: TGTGCCAGCAGTTCGGACTCCGGGGCCAACGTCCTGACTTTC. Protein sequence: CASSSDSGANVLTF.